This T cell receptor beta chain was profiled in a study of tumor-infiltrating lymphocytes in oesophageal squamous cell carcinoma. TCRdb passed the PCR reads through MiXCR, listing each CDR3 protein once. The table has tens of thousands of distinct CDR3 sequences, about a third seen once; the top ten hold about a fifth. The length of the CDR3 is 16 residues. V lost 3 bases and J lost 4; bases outside the gene matches: 9. This clonotype was picked up a small number of times. This chain joins TRBV12-3 or TRBV12-4 and TRBJ2-3, with 8 bases lining up with TRBD2. The sample comprised esophageal tumor tissue. The sequence was collected from a female donor with esophageal squamous cell carcinoma. The CDR3 region has the DNA TGTGCCAGCAGTTTCTTACGGACTAGCATTCCAGATACGCAGTATTTT. Protein product: CASSFLRTSIPDTQYF.